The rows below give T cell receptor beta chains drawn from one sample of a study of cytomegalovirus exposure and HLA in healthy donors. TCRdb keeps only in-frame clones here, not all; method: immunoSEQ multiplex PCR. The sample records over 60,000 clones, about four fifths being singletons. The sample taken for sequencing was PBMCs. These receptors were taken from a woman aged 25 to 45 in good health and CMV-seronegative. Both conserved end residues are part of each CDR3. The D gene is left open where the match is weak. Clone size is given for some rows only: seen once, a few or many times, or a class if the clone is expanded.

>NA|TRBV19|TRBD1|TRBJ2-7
CASGGTGGYEQYF
TGTGCCAGTGGGGGGACAGGGGGCTACGAGCAGTACTTC
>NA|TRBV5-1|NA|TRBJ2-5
CASSYQGAQYF
TGCGCCAGCAGCTACCAAGGGGCCCAGTACTTC
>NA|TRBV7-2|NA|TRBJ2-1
CASRSRGEQFF
TGTGCCAGCAGATCACGGGGTGAGCAGTTCTTC
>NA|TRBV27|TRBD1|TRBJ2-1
CASSPQGQLQYNEQFF
TGTGCCAGCAGTCCCCAGGGACAGCTACAATACAATGAGCAGTTCTTC
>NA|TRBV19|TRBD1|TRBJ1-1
CATSGQGTGDTEAFF
TGTGCCACCTCGGGACAGGGGACGGGGGACACTGAAGCTTTCTTT
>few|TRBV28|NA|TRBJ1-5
CASNAGHSNQPQHF
TGTGCCAGCAATGCAGGCCATAGCAATCAGCCCCAGCATTTT
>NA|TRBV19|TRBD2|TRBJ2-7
CASSIAGTMESEQYF
TGTGCCAGTAGTATAGCCGGGACTATGGAATCCGAGCAGTACTTC
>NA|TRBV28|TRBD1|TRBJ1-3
CASRGDSRRNTIYF
TGTGCCAGCAGGGGGGACAGTCGGAGAAACACCATATATTTT
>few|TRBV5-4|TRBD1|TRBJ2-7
CASSQRTGGFDEQYF
TGTGCCAGCAGCCAAAGGACAGGGGGCTTCGACGAGCAGTACTTC
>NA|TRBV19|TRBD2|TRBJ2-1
CASSSSLAGHNNEQFF
TGTGCCAGTAGTTCGTCCTTAGCGGGACATAACAATGAGCAGTTCTTC
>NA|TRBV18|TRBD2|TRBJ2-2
CASSPPLGDRTSGRNTGELFF
TGTGCCAGCTCACCACCCCTGGGGGACCGGACTAGCGGGCGCAACACCGGGGAGCTGTTTTTT
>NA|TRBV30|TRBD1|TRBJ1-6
CAWGQGGNSPLHF
TGTGCCTGGGGACAGGGTGGAAATTCACCCCTCCACTTT
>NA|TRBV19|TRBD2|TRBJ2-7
CASSIGGSYEQYF
TGTGCCAGTAGTATCGGGGGGTCCTACGAGCAGTACTTC
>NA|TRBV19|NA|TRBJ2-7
CASGPGVPSSYEQYF
TGTGCCAGTGGACCAGGGGTCCCGAGCTCCTACGAGCAGTACTTC
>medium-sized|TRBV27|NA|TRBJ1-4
CASSLGRAGRGEKLFF
TGTGCCAGCAGTCTCGGCCGGGCAGGGCGGGGTGAAAAACTGTTTTTT
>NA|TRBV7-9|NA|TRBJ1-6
CASSLRSLANSPLHF
TGTGCCAGCAGCTTGAGGTCCCTGGCAAATTCACCCCTCCACTTT
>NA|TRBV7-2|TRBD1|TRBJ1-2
CASSLVGGTEFYGYTF
TGTGCCAGCAGCTTAGTAGGCGGGACAGAATTCTATGGCTACACCTTC
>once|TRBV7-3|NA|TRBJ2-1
CASSPVPEANEQFF
TGTGCCAGCAGCCCTGTCCCAGAGGCGAATGAGCAGTTCTTC
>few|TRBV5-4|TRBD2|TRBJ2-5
CASSGRWTSAQETQYF
TGTGCCAGCAGCGGAAGATGGACTAGCGCACAAGAGACCCAGTACTTC
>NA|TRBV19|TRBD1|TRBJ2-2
CASSFLRDRGNTGELFF
TGTGCCAGTAGTTTCTTAAGGGACAGGGGTAACACCGGGGAGCTGTTTTTT
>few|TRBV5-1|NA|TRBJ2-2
CASSLAETGNTGELFF
TGCGCCAGCAGCTTGGCGGAGACAGGGAACACCGGGGAGCTGTTTTTT
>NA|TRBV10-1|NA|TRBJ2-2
CASRAGYTGELFF
TGCGCCAGCAGAGCAGGTTACACCGGGGAGCTGTTTTTT
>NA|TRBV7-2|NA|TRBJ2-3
CANSLGSGHTDTQYF
TGTGCCAACAGCTTAGGTAGCGGACACACAGATACGCAGTATTTT
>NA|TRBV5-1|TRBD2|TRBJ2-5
CASSVTPELASETQYF
TGCGCCAGCAGCGTAACACCCGAACTAGCGTCAGAGACCCAGTACTTC
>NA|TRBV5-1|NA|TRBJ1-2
CASSLTPVSGNYGYTF
TGCGCCAGCAGCTTGACCCCAGTGTCGGGAAACTATGGCTACACCTTC
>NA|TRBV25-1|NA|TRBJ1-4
CASSGPPGVEKLFF
TGTGCCAGCAGTGGCCCGCCGGGGGTGGAAAAACTGTTTTTT
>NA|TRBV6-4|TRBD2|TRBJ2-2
CASRKGTRRENTGELFF
TGTGCCAGCAGGAAAGGGACTAGAAGAGAAAACACCGGGGAGCTGTTTTTT
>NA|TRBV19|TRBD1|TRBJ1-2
CASSPDRDYGYTF
TGTGCCAGTAGCCCTGACAGGGACTATGGCTACACCTTC
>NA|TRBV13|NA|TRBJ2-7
CASSFPKQGREQYF
TGTGCCAGCAGCTTTCCCAAACAGGGACGCGAGCAGTACTTC
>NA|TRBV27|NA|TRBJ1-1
CASSFQANTEAFF
TGTGCCAGCAGTTTTCAAGCGAACACTGAAGCTTTCTTT
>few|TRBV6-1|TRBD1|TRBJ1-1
CASSGTGGSAEAFF
TGTGCCAGCAGTGGAACAGGGGGTAGCGCTGAAGCTTTCTTT
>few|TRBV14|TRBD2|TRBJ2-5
CASSLHPAGGTQYF
TGTGCCAGCAGCCTGCACCCGGCGGGAGGGACCCAGTACTTC
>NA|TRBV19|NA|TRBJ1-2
CASSTTATMNYGYTF
TGTGCCAGTAGTACGACAGCTACGATGAACTATGGCTACACCTTC
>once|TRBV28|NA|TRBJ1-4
CASSPPGLENEKLFF
TGTGCCAGCAGCCCCCCGGGGTTAGAAAATGAAAAACTGTTTTTT
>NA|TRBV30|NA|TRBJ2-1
CAWSHKGVLQGYNEQFF
TGTGCCTGGAGCCACAAGGGCGTCCTACAGGGCTACAATGAGCAGTTCTTC
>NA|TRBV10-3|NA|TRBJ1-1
CAIRASRDKNTEAFF
TGTGCCATCAGGGCGTCCCGGGACAAGAACACTGAAGCTTTCTTT
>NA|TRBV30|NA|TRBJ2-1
CACSRLRDSPYNEQFF
TGTGCCTGCTCCCGGCTCCGGGACTCTCCCTACAATGAGCAGTTCTTC
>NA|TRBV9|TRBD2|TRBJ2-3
CASSTGLRSSTDTQYF
TGTGCCAGCAGCACGGGACTAAGATCTAGCACAGATACGCAGTATTTT
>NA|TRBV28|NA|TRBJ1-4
CASSASVGSHQKLFF
TGTGCCAGCAGCGCTTCGGTAGGGAGCCATCAAAAACTGTTTTTT
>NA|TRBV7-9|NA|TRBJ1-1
CASGLHGTNEAFF
TGTGCCAGCGGACTCCATGGGACAAATGAAGCTTTCTTT